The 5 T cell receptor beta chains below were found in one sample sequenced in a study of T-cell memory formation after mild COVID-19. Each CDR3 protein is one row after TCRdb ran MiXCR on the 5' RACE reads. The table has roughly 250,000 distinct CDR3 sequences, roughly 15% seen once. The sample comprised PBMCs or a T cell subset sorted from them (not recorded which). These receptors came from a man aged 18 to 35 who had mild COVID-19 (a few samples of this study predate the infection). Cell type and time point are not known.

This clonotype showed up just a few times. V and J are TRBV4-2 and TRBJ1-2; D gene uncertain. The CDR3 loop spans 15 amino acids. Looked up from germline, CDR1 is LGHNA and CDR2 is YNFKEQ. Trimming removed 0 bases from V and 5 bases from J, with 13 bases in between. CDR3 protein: CASSQDQAPMYGYTF. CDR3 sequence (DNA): TGTGCCAGCAGCCAAGATCAAGCACCGATGTATGGCTACACCTTC.

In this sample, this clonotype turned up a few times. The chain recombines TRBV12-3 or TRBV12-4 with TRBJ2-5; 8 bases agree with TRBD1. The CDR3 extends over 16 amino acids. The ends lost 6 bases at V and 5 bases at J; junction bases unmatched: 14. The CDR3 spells CASSSVRDRPLETQYF. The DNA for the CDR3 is TGTGCCAGCAGCTCCGTTCGGGACAGGCCTCTGGAGACCCAGTACTTC.

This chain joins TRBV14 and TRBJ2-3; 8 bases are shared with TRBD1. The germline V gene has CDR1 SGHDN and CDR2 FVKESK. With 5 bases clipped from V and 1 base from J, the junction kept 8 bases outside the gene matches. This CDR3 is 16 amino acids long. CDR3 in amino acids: CASSDRQGTGTDTQYF. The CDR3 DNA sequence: TGTGCCAGCAGCGACCGACAGGGGACGGGCACAGATACGCAGTATTTT.

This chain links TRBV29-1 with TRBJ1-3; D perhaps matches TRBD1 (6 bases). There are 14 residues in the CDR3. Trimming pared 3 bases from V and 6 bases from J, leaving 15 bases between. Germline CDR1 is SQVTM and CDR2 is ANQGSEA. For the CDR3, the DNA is TGCAGCGTTGAGGGGGGCACGCAGCCAAACACCATATATTTT. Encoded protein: CSVEGGTQPNTIYF. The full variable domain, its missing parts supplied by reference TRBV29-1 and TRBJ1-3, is SAVISQKPSRDICQRGTSLTIQCQVDSQVTMMFWYRQQPGQSLTLIATANQGSEATYESGFVIDKFPISRPNLTFSTLTVSNMSPEDSSIYLCSVEGGTQPNTIYFGEGSWLTVV.

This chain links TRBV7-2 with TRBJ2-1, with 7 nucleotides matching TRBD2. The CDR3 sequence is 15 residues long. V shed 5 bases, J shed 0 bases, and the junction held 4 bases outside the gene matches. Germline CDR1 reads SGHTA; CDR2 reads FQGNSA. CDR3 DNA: TGTGCCAGCAGCACAGCGGGGAGCTCCTACAATGAGCAGTTCTTC. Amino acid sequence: CASSTAGSSYNEQFF. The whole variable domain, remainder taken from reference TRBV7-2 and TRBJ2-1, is GAGVSQSPSNKVTEKGKDVELRCDPISGHTALYWYRQSLGQGLEFLIYFQGNSAPDKSGLPSDRFSAERTGGSVSTLTIQRTQQEDSAVYLCASSTAGSSYNEQFFGPGTRLTVL.